This T cell receptor (beta chain) was sequenced in a study of cytomegalovirus exposure and HLA in healthy donors. Overall study: Clustering assigned 81% of the roughly 430 genotyped donors to the Caucasian-associated ancestry cluster.

The CDR3 consists of 13 residues. Germline CDR1 reads SGHNT; CDR2 reads YYREEE (reference sequence). The V end was cut by 0 bases, the J end by 2 bases, with 5 bases between. Researchers ran the PCR with 60 Vbeta and 13 Jbeta primers. The table came from immunoSEQ multiplex PCR; TCRdb's copy has only in-frame clones and leaves some out. The sample includes roughly 93,000 clones, 76% seen only once; the top ten take about 3%. The rearrangement links TRBV5-4 to TRBJ1-2; possible D gene TRBD1, 5 bases. The sample was PBMCs. The receptor comes from a man aged 40-49 years in good health and CMV-seronegative. The CDR3 loop is CASSLEGNYGYTF. CDR3 sequence (DNA): TGTGCCAGCAGCTTGGAGGGGAACTATGGCTACACCTTC.